This TCR beta chain emerged from a study of T cells after yellow fever vaccination. Template-switching 5'RACE yielded the TCR cDNA; a universal primer site and UMIs were added in the process. TCRdb re-analysed the 5' RACE reads in MiXCR, keeping a single row per CDR3 protein. Of 200,000 to 300,000 distinct CDR3 sequences listed, approximately 3.6% are singletons. Germline V lookup: CDR1 SNHLY, CDR2 FYNNEI. V dropped 7 bases and J dropped 7 bases, with 20 bases sitting between them. The length of the CDR3 is 15 residues. General study results and limits: Primary-vaccination clones mostly resurfaced post-booster (96% CD4, around 88% CD8). Overlap between CD4 and CD8 compartments was detected for a small share of clonotypes.

The sample holds many counts of this clonotype. What it binds is unknown. The chain joins TRBV2 to TRBJ2-1, with a possible D match to TRBD2 (7 bases). The TCR was taken from a man in his late teens or twenties who received the YFV17D yellow fever vaccine. Material: PBMCs, obtained 15 days after the yellow fever booster vaccination. In DNA, the CDR3 is TGTGCCAGCACCCTGGGCGCGGGGGCAGGTAATGAGCAGTTCTTC. It specifies CASTLGAGAGNEQFF.